This T cell receptor (beta chain) was identified in a study of T cell changes during pregnancy in multiple sclerosis. This clone has a handful of counts. The germline CDR1 and CDR2 sequences are SGHAT and FQNNGV. The CDR3 is 11 residues long. The ends were cut back, 3 bases at V and 7 bases at J, with 6 bases in the middle. Using immunoSEQ multiplex PCR, the repertoire was profiled, and TCRdb retains in-frame clones only, with some absent. The sample yields roughly 120,000 clones, approximately 93% seen once. The source is a female donor with multiple sclerosis, enrolled in a pregnancy study. This sample comprised peripheral blood, obtained before pregnancy. The genes are TRBV11-2 and TRBJ1-2; D gene ambiguous. The CDR3 coding sequence is TGTGCCAGCAGCTTGGCTCGTGGCTACACCTTC. Protein sequence: CASSLARGYTF.